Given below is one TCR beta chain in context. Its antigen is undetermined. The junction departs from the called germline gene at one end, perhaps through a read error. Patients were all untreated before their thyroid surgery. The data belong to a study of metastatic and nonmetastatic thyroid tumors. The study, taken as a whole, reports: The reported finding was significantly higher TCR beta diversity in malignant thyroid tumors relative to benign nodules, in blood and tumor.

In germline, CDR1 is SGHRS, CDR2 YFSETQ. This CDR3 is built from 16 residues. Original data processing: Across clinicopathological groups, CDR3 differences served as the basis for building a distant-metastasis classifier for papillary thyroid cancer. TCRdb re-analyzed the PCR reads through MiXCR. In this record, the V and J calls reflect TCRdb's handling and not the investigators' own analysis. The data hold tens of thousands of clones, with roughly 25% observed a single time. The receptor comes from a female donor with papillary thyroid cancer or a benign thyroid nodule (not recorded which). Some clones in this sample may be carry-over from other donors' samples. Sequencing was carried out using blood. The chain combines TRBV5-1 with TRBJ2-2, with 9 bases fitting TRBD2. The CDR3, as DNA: TGCGCCAGCAGCTTGGGACTAGCGGTAGGCACCGGTGAGCTGTCTTTT. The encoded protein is CASSLGLAVGTGELSF.